A selection of T cell receptor beta chains follows, all from one sample in a study of blood T cell repertoires in COVID-19. Repertoires were generated with immunoSEQ multiplex PCR, while TCRdb's copy carries only in-frame clones and drops some. This table holds about 6,600 clones, around 89% found once. What was sequenced was peripheral blood. Source of these receptors: a man of 80 years or more with active COVID-19. CDR3s include the opening cysteine and the closing phenylalanine or tryptophan. D genes are given only for firm matches. Size is omitted from some rows. Given values are once, few, many or a class for expanded clones.

d_gene	v_gene	abundance	j_gene	CDR3nt	CDR3aa
TRBD2	TRBV7-9	-	TRBJ2-1	TGTGCCAGCAGCTTAGCGGGGGTAGCGGGGCAAACCTACAATGAGCAGTTCTTC	CASSLAGVAGQTYNEQFF
TRBD1	TRBV19	-	TRBJ1-5	TGTGCCAGTAGTCCGGGACAGATTTTTAGCAATCAGCCCCAGCATTTT	CASSPGQIFSNQPQHF
-	TRBV1	-	TRBJ2-7	TGCACCAGCAGCCAAGAGTCAGGAAGCTCCTACGAGCAGTACTTC	CTSSQESGSSYEQYF
-	TRBV19	-	TRBJ2-2	TGTGCCAGTAGTATCGGGATGACCGGGGAGCTGTTTTTT	CASSIGMTGELFF
TRBD2	TRBV6-5	few	TRBJ2-1	TGTGCCAGCAGGCCCGGAGGTAGCGGGAACAATGAGCAGTTCTTC	CASRPGGSGNNEQFF
-	TRBV5-6	-	TRBJ1-5	TGTGCCAGCAGCTCGGGGGGACCATCTCATCAGCCCCAGCATTTT	CASSSGGPSHQPQHF
TRBD2	TRBV4-2	-	TRBJ2-7	TGTGCCAGCAGCCAAGAAACTAGCGGGAGTACCCCCTACGAGCAGTACTTC	CASSQETSGSTPYEQYF
TRBD2	TRBV27	-	TRBJ2-7	TGTGCCAGCAGTAGACAGGGTAGCGGGAGGGCCAGATCCTACGAGCAGTACTTC	CASSRQGSGRARSYEQYF
TRBD2	TRBV5-1	-	TRBJ2-7	TGCGCCAGCAGTGCTAGCGGGAACTACGAGCAGTACTTC	CASSASGNYEQYF
TRBD2	TRBV19	once	TRBJ2-2	TGTGCCAGTAGTAAACTAGCGGGAGTGATCGGGGAGCTGTTTTTT	CASSKLAGVIGELFF
TRBD2	TRBV9	-	TRBJ2-1	TGTGCCAGCAGCGGGTCGGGAGGTTCCTACAATGAGCAGTTCTTC	CASSGSGGSYNEQFF
-	TRBV6-2/TRBV6-3	-	TRBJ2-5	TGTGCCAGCAGTTCCCGGAGGGAGACCCAGTACTTC	CASSSRRETQYF
-	TRBV15	-	TRBJ2-3	TGTGCCACCAGCAGAGATAAGTACGGGACTAGCACAGATACGCAGTATTTT	CATSRDKYGTSTDTQYF
-	TRBV28	-	TRBJ2-7	TGTGCCAGCAGTTTAAGAAACGGGGGACAGTGGACACCTAACGAGCAGTACTTC	CASSLRNGGQWTPNEQYF
-	TRBV15	once	TRBJ2-7	TGTGCCACCAGCAGAGGGAGGGGAGTAGAGTACGAGCAGTACTTC	CATSRGRGVEYEQYF